This entry lists 13 T cell receptor beta chains sequenced from one sample in a study of response to subunit inactivated influenza vaccine. TCRdb ran MiXCR on the RT-PCR reads and lists one entry per CDR3 protein. Of some 600,000 distinct CDR3 sequences listed, 12% to 15% are singletons. Sequencing used PBMCs from blood, obtained 14 days before vaccination. The receptor source for this set is a man aged 45-60 years who received an inactivated influenza vaccine.

Only a few counts were recorded for this clonotype. This sequence joins TRBV11-2 and TRBJ1-3; no clear D. Trimming took 1 base from V and 6 from J, leaving 10 bases between them. This CDR3 contains 14 residues. Germline loops: CDR1 SGHAT, CDR2 FQNNGV. The CDR3 sequence is CASSLGLGANTIYF. The CDR3 DNA sequence: TGTGCCAGCAGCTTAGGCCTGGGAGCAAACACCATATATTTT.

This clonotype has a count of ten or more. The V call is TRBV20-1, the J call TRBJ2-1; D tentatively reads TRBD1 or TRBD2 (6 bases each). Germline values: CDR1 DFQATT, CDR2 SNEGSKA (reference sequence). This CDR3 is built from 16 residues. The ends were cut back, 4 bases at V and 0 bases at J, with 16 bases in the middle. The CDR3 DNA follows: TGCAGTGCTAAGGGGCGGGACACTTACTCCTACAATGAGCAGTTCTTC. Its translation is CSAKGRDTYSYNEQFF.

The CDR3 DNA sequence: TGCAGTGTTCCCTCCAGGAGGCTAGCGCCCACTCCCACAGATACGCAGTATTTT. It codes for CSVPSRRLAPTPTDTQYF. V and J are TRBV20-1 and TRBJ2-3, with D tentatively TRBD2 (6 bases). V lost 7 bases to trimming and J lost 2 bases, with 28 bases between them. The CDR3 loop spans 18 amino acids. From germline, CDR1 is DFQATT and CDR2 SNEGSKA (reference sequence).

Turning to this clonotype: The junction departs from the called germline gene at one end, perhaps through a read error. This chain links TRBV12-3 or TRBV12-4 with TRBJ2-1, with 11 positions matching TRBD2. CDR3 length: 16 amino acids. The CDR3 spells CANSPVGLAGGNEQFF. The CDR3 DNA is TGTGCCAACAGTCCGGTGGGGCTAGCGGGAGGCAATGAGCAGTTCTTC.

This clonotype was detected only once. The rearrangement uses TRBV27 and TRBJ2-1; 10 bases match TRBD1. The CDR3 runs to 15 residues. Germline V gene data show CDR1 as MNHEY and CDR2 as SMNVEV (reference sequence). V was clipped by 5 bases and J by 9 bases; unmatched bases: 10. The CDR3 loop is CASSVRTGGLGEQFF. The CDR3 nucleotides read TGTGCCAGCAGTGTAAGGACAGGGGGTTTAGGTGAGCAGTTCTTC.

This clonotype was observed a few times. This chain joins TRBV20-1 and TRBJ2-4; D gene unclear. The CDR3 is made up of 13 amino acids. Trimming cost V 4 bases and J 2 bases, with 9 bases left between them. Germline loops: CDR1 DFQATT, CDR2 SNEGSKA (reference sequence). CDR3 sequence (DNA): TGCAGTGCTAAAGTGGGGACCAAAAACATTCAGTACTTC. Amino acid sequence: CSAKVGTKNIQYF.

The gene calls are TRBV2 and TRBJ1-2; TRBD1 matches 7 bases. Germline CDR1 is SNHLY and CDR2 is FYNNEI. V shed 5 bases, J shed 3 bases, and the junction held 6 bases outside the gene matches. The length of the CDR3 is 14 residues. DNA for the CDR3: TGTGCCAGCAGTCCCAGGGGGTCTTACTATGGCTACACCTTC. Encoded protein: CASSPRGSYYGYTF.

In its sample, this clonotype was seen many times. V usage is TRBV4-2 and J usage is TRBJ2-1; 7 positions match TRBD1. Trimming removed 6 bases from V and 7 bases from J; junction bases left unmatched: 12. Germline values: CDR1 LGHNA, CDR2 YNFKEQ. The CDR3 has 15 residues. The CDR3 coding sequence is TGTGCCAGCAGTTATCGACAGGGTATGGGGAATGAGCAGTTCTTC. Encoded protein: CASSYRQGMGNEQFF.

This clonotype was counted at least ten times. The chain employs TRBV3-1 and TRBJ2-3; D gene unclear. Looked up from germline, CDR1 is LGHDT and CDR2 is YNNKEL (reference sequence). The ends were cut back, 4 bases at V and 2 bases at J, with 10 bases in the middle. This CDR3 has 14 residues. The CDR3 loop is CASSRYGPTDTQYF. The CDR3 coding sequence is TGTGCCAGCAGCCGATACGGACCCACAGATACGCAGTATTTT.

This clonotype was picked up a small number of times. The rearrangement links TRBV2 to TRBJ2-7; D is ambiguous. Trimming shortened V by 4 bases and J by 2 bases, and 12 bases separated the two germline ends. The CDR3 spans 14 residues. Germline V gene sequence: CDR1 SNHLY, CDR2 FYNNEI. CDR3 DNA sequence: TGTGCCAGCAGTGTCGGCCCGAATCCCTACGAGCAGTACTTC. This encodes CASSVGPNPYEQYF.

This clonotype was seen more than once but under ten times. CDR3 region: CASSVSGILDTQYF. CDR3 DNA sequence: TGTGCCAGCAGTGTTAGCGGGATTCTAGATACGCAGTATTTT. The rearrangement joins TRBV2 to TRBJ2-3, with 8 bases that match TRBD2. The J segment lost 5 bases and the V segment lost 4 bases, leaving 5 bases of the junction unmatched. The CDR3 is made up of 14 amino acids. From germline, CDR1 is SNHLY and CDR2 FYNNEI.

Many counts were recorded for this clonotype. The chain joins TRBV4-2 to TRBJ1-5; D uncertain. The ends were cut back, 1 base at V and 7 bases at J, with 11 bases in the middle. The germline CDR1 and CDR2 sequences are LGHNA and YNFKEQ. The CDR3 has 14 residues. CDR3 sequence (DNA): TGTGCCAGCAGCCAAGGTTCGGGGTCGCAGCCCCAGCATTTT. Translation: CASSQGSGSQPQHF.

Remarks on this clonotype: The DNA is left out, because the CDR3 cannot be placed on it with certainty; the CDR3 is given as TCRdb lists it. The chain uses TRBV5-1 and TRBJ2-2; the table's D call, TRBD2, was not checked against the DNA. The CDR3 has 18 amino acids, counting both end residues. Germline V lookup: CDR1 SGHRS, CDR2 YFSETQ. CDR3 in amino acids: CASSLGTSGDRTPGSCFF.